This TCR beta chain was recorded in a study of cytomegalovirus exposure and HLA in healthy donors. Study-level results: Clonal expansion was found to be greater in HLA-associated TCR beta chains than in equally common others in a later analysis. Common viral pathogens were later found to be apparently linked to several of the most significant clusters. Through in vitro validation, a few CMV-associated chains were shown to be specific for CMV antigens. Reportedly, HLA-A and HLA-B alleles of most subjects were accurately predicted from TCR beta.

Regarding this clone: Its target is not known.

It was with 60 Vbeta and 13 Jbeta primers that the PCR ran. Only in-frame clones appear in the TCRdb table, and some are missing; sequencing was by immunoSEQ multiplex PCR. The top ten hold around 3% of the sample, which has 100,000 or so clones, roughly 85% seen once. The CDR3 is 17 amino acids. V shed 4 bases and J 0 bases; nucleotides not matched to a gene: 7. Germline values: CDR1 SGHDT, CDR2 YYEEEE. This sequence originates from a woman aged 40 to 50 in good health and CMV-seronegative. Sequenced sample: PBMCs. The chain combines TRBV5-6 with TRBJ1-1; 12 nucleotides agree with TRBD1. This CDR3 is CASSPGTGGRLNTEAFF. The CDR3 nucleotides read TGTGCCAGCAGCCCCGGGACAGGGGGCAGATTGAACACTGAAGCTTTCTTT.